Given below is one T cell receptor beta chain in context. The entry originates in a study of blood T cell repertoires in COVID-19. Study-wide background: The United States, Italy and Spain provided the acute and convalescent COVID-19 samples. The analysed material was cDNA or gDNA that came from T cells, B-cell-depleted T cells, or PBMCs.

In the authors' methods: Cell counts per sample came from amplifying reference gene primers. Measured with immunoSEQ multiplex PCR; TCRdb has only the in-frame clones, and not every one. D and trimming were read from the DNA, whereas the V and J calls and clone size are those reported in that table. Of about 140,000 clones in the sample, approximately 78% were seen once. J lost 0 bases, V lost 5 bases, and 20 bases had no gene match. This CDR3 region has 21 residues. From germline, CDR1 is MDHEN and CDR2 SYDVKM. The chain couples TRBV28 to TRBJ1-3; 9 positions match TRBD1. Sequenced input: peripheral blood. This receptor was taken from a woman older than 75 with acute or convalescent COVID-19. CDR3 bases: TGTGCCAGCAGTGGACCGGGGGACAGGGCTTCCAATTACTCCTCTGGAAACACCATATATTTT. Translated, it gives CASSGPGDRASNYSSGNTIYF.